This TCR beta chain was identified during a study of identical twins. Findings and caveats of the study: Insertions were reduced in abundant cord blood beta clonotypes but not in memory repertoires. Interpretation of the results relied on cross-sectional statistical analysis and not on following the same donors. Models came in too low on out-of-frame TCR alpha sharing in monozygotic twins.

About this clonotype: The antigen is unknown.

Trimming took off 3 bases at V and 1 base at J, with 9 bases between the two ends. This CDR3 has 14 residues. In germline, CDR1 is LGHDT, CDR2 YNNKEL (reference sequence). TCRdb analysed the 5' RACE reads with MiXCR anew, one entry per CDR3 protein. The sample holds about 1.7 million distinct CDR3 sequences, about 32% seen once. Sequences were obtained from cord blood. This TCR derives from a newborn girl in good health. This rearrangement joins TRBV3-1 to TRBJ2-5; unclear D gene. CDR3 DNA sequence: TGTGCCAGCAGCCATTGTGCCTCCCAAGAGACCCAGTACTTC. This encodes CASSHCASQETQYF.